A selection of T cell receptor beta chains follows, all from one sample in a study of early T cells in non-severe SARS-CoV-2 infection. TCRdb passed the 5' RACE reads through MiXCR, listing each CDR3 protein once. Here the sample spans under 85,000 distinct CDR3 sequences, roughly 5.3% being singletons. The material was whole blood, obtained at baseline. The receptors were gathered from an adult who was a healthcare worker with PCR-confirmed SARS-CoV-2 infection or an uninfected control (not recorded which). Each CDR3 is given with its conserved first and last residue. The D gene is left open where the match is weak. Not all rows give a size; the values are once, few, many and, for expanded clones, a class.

DNA: TGCAGTGCTAGAGCCGATCTAGCGGATTTAACCTACGAGCAGTACTTC
CDR3: CSARADLADLTYEQYF
size: many
V: TRBV20-1
J: TRBJ2-7
D: TRBD2
length: 16

DNA: TGTGCCAGCAGAACCAGGAAGAACACTGAAGCTTTCTTT
CDR3: CASRTRKNTEAFF
size: many
V: TRBV6-5
J: TRBJ1-1
D: .
length: 13

DNA: TGTGCCACCAGTGACTCCCGTAGGGGGGGGGAGACCCAGTACTTC
CDR3: CATSDSRRGGETQYF
size: many
V: TRBV24-1
J: TRBJ2-5
D: .
length: 15

DNA: TGTGCCAGCAGCTTAAAGGGGGCAATGGACACTGAAGCTTTCTTT
CDR3: CASSLKGAMDTEAFF
size: few
V: TRBV7-2
J: TRBJ1-1
D: TRBD1
length: 15

DNA: TGTGCCAGCATAGGACAGGTGATCGGCACCTATGGCTACACCTTC
CDR3: CASIGQVIGTYGYTF
size: many
V: TRBV2
J: TRBJ1-2
D: TRBD1
length: 15

DNA: TGTGCCAGCAGTTCGGAGGGCTACGAGCAGTACTTC
CDR3: CASSSEGYEQYF
size: many
V: TRBV12-3/TRBV12-4
J: TRBJ2-7
D: .
length: 12

DNA: TGTGCCAGCAGTTTTCGGACAGGGGGCGCAGGGCAGTACTTC
CDR3: CASSFRTGGAGQYF
size: many
V: TRBV28
J: TRBJ2-7
D: TRBD1
length: 14

DNA: TGTGCCAGCAGCCCCTTCGGAGCCACAGATACGCAGTATTTT
CDR3: CASSPFGATDTQYF
size: many
V: TRBV6-6
J: TRBJ2-3
D: .
length: 14

DNA: TGTGCCAGCGGGGACGGATCCTACAATGAGCAGTTCTTC
CDR3: CASGDGSYNEQFF
size: many
V: TRBV11-2
J: TRBJ2-1
D: .
length: 13

DNA: TGTGCCAGCAGTCCGGGACTTACTTACCCTAACTATGGCTACACCTTC
CDR3: CASSPGLTYPNYGYTF
size: .
V: TRBV5-8
J: TRBJ1-2
D: .
length: 16

DNA: TGTGCCAGCAGCGCGACAGGGGTGGCCAACAATCAGCCCCAGCATTTT
CDR3: CASSATGVANNQPQHF
size: many
V: TRBV5-6
J: TRBJ1-5
D: TRBD1
length: 16

DNA: TGTGCCAGCAGTACAGGGGGAAACTTACGGGGCTACACCTTC
CDR3: CASSTGGNLRGYTF
size: .
V: TRBV28
J: TRBJ1-2
D: TRBD1
length: 14

DNA: TGTGCCAGCTCGCCGCGGGAGGGACAGGGTTTTTGGAATGAGCAGTTCTTC
CDR3: CASSPREGQGFWNEQFF
size: few
V: TRBV18
J: TRBJ2-1
D: .
length: 17

DNA: TGTGCCAGCGGCGGACAGGGGCGGAATAATGAAAAACTGTTTTTT
CDR3: CASGGQGRNNEKLFF
size: many
V: TRBV7-9
J: TRBJ1-4
D: TRBD1
length: 15

DNA: TGTGCCAGCAGTTCCCCCCCCGGGGACGAGCAGTACTTC
CDR3: CASSSPPGDEQYF
size: many
V: TRBV12-3/TRBV12-4
J: TRBJ2-7
D: .
length: 13

DNA: TGTGCCAGCAGGTCACCAACGGTAACGACTGAAGCTTTCTTT
CDR3: CASRSPTVTTEAFF
size: many
V: TRBV2
J: TRBJ1-1
D: .
length: 14

DNA: TGTGCCAGCAGCGTAGGCGGGGACGGGACTGAAGCTTTCTTT
CDR3: CASSVGGDGTEAFF
size: .
V: TRBV9
J: TRBJ1-1
D: .
length: 14

DNA: TGTGCCAGCAGCGGGTTAGCGGGATTCAATGAGCAGTTCTTC
CDR3: CASSGLAGFNEQFF
size: few
V: TRBV9
J: TRBJ2-1
D: TRBD2
length: 14

DNA: TGCAGTGCTAGACCCAGCCGGGACTGGGTGAAAACCGGGGAGCTGTTTTTT
CDR3: CSARPSRDWVKTGELFF
size: many
V: TRBV20-1
J: TRBJ2-2
D: .
length: 17

DNA: TGTGCCAGCAGCTTAGAGGTTGGACAGCACTATGGCTACACCTTC
CDR3: CASSLEVGQHYGYTF
size: few
V: TRBV7-6
J: TRBJ1-2
D: .
length: 15

DNA: TGTGCCAGCAGCTTCCAGGGGAGCTCTGGAAACACCATATATTTT
CDR3: CASSFQGSSGNTIYF
size: many
V: TRBV13
J: TRBJ1-3
D: .
length: 15

DNA: TGTGCCAGCAGCCCTACAGGGTTCATCGAAGCTTTCTTT
CDR3: CASSPTGFIEAFF
size: .
V: TRBV11-2
J: TRBJ1-1
D: .
length: 13

DNA: TGTGCCAGTATGGAGGCTAGCTCCTACAATGAGCAGTTCTTC
CDR3: CASMEASSYNEQFF
size: many
V: TRBV19
J: TRBJ2-1
D: .
length: 14

DNA: TGTGCCAGTACCTTCACGTCCTATAATTCACCCCTCCACTTT
CDR3: CASTFTSYNSPLHF
size: few
V: TRBV19
J: TRBJ1-6
D: .
length: 14

DNA: TGCGCCAGCAGCCCACGGGACGGGGCCTACGAGCAGTACTTC
CDR3: CASSPRDGAYEQYF
size: few
V: TRBV4-1
J: TRBJ2-7
D: .
length: 14

DNA: TGCAGCCCCCCCGGGACTAGCGGCACAGATACGCAGTATTTT
CDR3: CSPPGTSGTDTQYF
size: many
V: TRBV20-1
J: TRBJ2-3
D: TRBD2
length: 14

DNA: TGTGCCAGCACCCTCAGAGGCATGGTGGGGAACACTGAAGCTTTCTTT
CDR3: CASTLRGMVGNTEAFF
size: many
V: TRBV12-3/TRBV12-4
J: TRBJ1-1
D: .
length: 16

DNA: TGTGCCAGCAGCCACTCAGGACTCCACAATGAGCAGTTCTTC
CDR3: CASSHSGLHNEQFF
size: few
V: TRBV3-1
J: TRBJ2-1
D: .
length: 14

DNA: TGCGCCAGCAGCAGTCCGGACAGGGAAAATGGCTACACCTTC
CDR3: CASSSPDRENGYTF
size: .
V: TRBV5-1
J: TRBJ1-2
D: TRBD1
length: 14

DNA: TGTGCCAGCAGTTTAGTTGGGACCCTGGGGACTGGGGCCAACGTCCTGACTTTC
CDR3: CASSLVGTLGTGANVLTF
size: many
V: TRBV28
J: TRBJ2-6
D: .
length: 18

DNA: TGCAGTGCACCTAACCGGGAACCCCAGCATTTT
CDR3: CSAPNREPQHF
size: many
V: TRBV20-1
J: TRBJ1-5
D: .
length: 11

DNA: TGTGCCAGCAGTTTAACTCTTCAGGGCGATTCACCCCTCCACTTT
CDR3: CASSLTLQGDSPLHF
size: many
V: TRBV27
J: TRBJ1-6
D: .
length: 15

DNA: TGTGCCAGCAGCCCACGGACTAGCGGCCTACCGAGGGAGCAGTACTTC
CDR3: CASSPRTSGLPREQYF
size: .
V: TRBV13
J: TRBJ2-7
D: TRBD2
length: 16

DNA: TGCAGTGCTACCCAAAGCGGTCCTTCCAAGTATTTT
CDR3: CSATQSGPSKYF
size: many
V: TRBV20-1
J: TRBJ2-3
D: .
length: 12

DNA: TGTGCCAGCAGCTTAGTAGTGAACACTGAAGCTTTCTTT
CDR3: CASSLVVNTEAFF
size: many
V: TRBV7-2
J: TRBJ1-1
D: .
length: 13

DNA: TGTGCCAGCAGCTACCGGGACAGGGCATACAATGAGCAGTTCTTC
CDR3: CASSYRDRAYNEQFF
size: .
V: TRBV5-4
J: TRBJ2-1
D: TRBD1
length: 15

DNA: TGTGCCAGCAGTGCCGAGCGGGGGGTCGGGGAGCTGTTTTTT
CDR3: CASSAERGVGELFF
size: many
V: TRBV2
J: TRBJ2-2
D: TRBD2
length: 14

DNA: TGTGCCAGCAGTTACGAACTAGCGGAGTCAGATACGCAGTATTTT
CDR3: CASSYELAESDTQYF
size: many
V: TRBV6-5
J: TRBJ2-3
D: TRBD2
length: 15

DNA: TGTGCCAGCAGTTTACACCAGAACACTGAAGCTTTCTTT
CDR3: CASSLHQNTEAFF
size: many
V: TRBV12-3/TRBV12-4
J: TRBJ1-1
D: .
length: 13

DNA: TGTGCCACCAGTGATCCGGGACAGGGAGGGACCGGGGAGCTGTTTTTT
CDR3: CATSDPGQGGTGELFF
size: many
V: TRBV24-1
J: TRBJ2-2
D: TRBD1
length: 16

DNA: TGTGCCAGCAGTTTAGGGGGGAGGGTAAACATTCAGTACTTC
CDR3: CASSLGGRVNIQYF
size: many
V: TRBV12-3/TRBV12-4
J: TRBJ2-4
D: TRBD2
length: 14

DNA: TGTGCCAGCAGCCGCCCCGAGACGGAAGAGACCCAGTACTTC
CDR3: CASSRPETEETQYF
size: many
V: TRBV6-6
J: TRBJ2-5
D: .
length: 14

DNA: TGTGCCAGCAGTGAGGGGGAGCCCTATAATTCACCCCTCCACTTT
CDR3: CASSEGEPYNSPLHF
size: .
V: TRBV2
J: TRBJ1-6
D: .
length: 15

DNA: TGTGCCAGCAGCTTCGGACTGAGCACAGATACGCAGTATTTT
CDR3: CASSFGLSTDTQYF
size: many
V: TRBV11-2
J: TRBJ2-3
D: .
length: 14

DNA: TGTGCCAGCAGTTTAAGGTTGGAACTAGCGGGTTATCCCGTCCAAGAGACCCAGTACTTC
CDR3: CASSLRLELAGYPVQETQYF
size: many
V: TRBV7-8
J: TRBJ2-5
D: TRBD2
length: 20

DNA: TGCGCCAGCAGCTTTGGACTAGCGGGCGCCGCCACCTACGAGCAGTACTTC
CDR3: CASSFGLAGAATYEQYF
size: few
V: TRBV5-1
J: TRBJ2-7
D: TRBD2
length: 17

DNA: TGTGCCAGCAGCTTGGCGCAGGGCCTCCACCAAGAGACCCAGTACTTC
CDR3: CASSLAQGLHQETQYF
size: many
V: TRBV5-6
J: TRBJ2-5
D: .
length: 16

DNA: TGTGCCAGCAGCCCTGCCTCCGGGGGCTACGAGCAGTACTTC
CDR3: CASSPASGGYEQYF
size: many
V: TRBV7-6
J: TRBJ2-7
D: .
length: 14

DNA: TGTGCCAGTACCCCCTCGCGGGAACGGGGGTTCGAGCAGTACTTC
CDR3: CASTPSRERGFEQYF
size: few
V: TRBV19
J: TRBJ2-7
D: .
length: 15

DNA: TGTGCCAGTCTACAGAAAGCCACAGATACGCAGTATTTT
CDR3: CASLQKATDTQYF
size: .
V: TRBV2
J: TRBJ2-3
D: .
length: 13

DNA: TGTGCCAGCAGCTTGGAATGGGGTAGGGAGACCCAGTACTTC
CDR3: CASSLEWGRETQYF
size: many
V: TRBV5-5
J: TRBJ2-5
D: .
length: 14

DNA: TGTGCCAGCATCCTATACGAGCAGTACTTC
CDR3: CASILYEQYF
size: many
V: TRBV27
J: TRBJ2-7
D: .
length: 10

DNA: TGTGCCAGCAGCCTCACCGGGACAGGGGCCAGCTCTGGGACCAACGTCCTGACTTTC
CDR3: CASSLTGTGASSGTNVLTF
size: few
V: TRBV7-3
J: TRBJ2-6
D: TRBD1
length: 19

DNA: TGTGCCAGCAGCTTAGCGGGACTAGCCTCGATAGGGGCCTACAATGAGCAGTTCTTC
CDR3: CASSLAGLASIGAYNEQFF
size: many
V: TRBV7-9
J: TRBJ2-1
D: TRBD2
length: 19

DNA: TGCAGCGTTGAAGATCCTTGGGCGTACCCCGACAATGAGCAGTTCTTC
CDR3: CSVEDPWAYPDNEQFF
size: .
V: TRBV29-1
J: TRBJ2-1
D: .
length: 16

DNA: TGTGCCAGCAGCCCCCGACTAGTATCGGGCAATGAGCAGTTCTTC
CDR3: CASSPRLVSGNEQFF
size: many
V: TRBV5-5
J: TRBJ2-1
D: .
length: 15

DNA: TGCAGCGTACATACAGGGAACACCTACAATGAGCAGTTCTTC
CDR3: CSVHTGNTYNEQFF
size: many
V: TRBV29-1
J: TRBJ2-1
D: .
length: 14